The entry below describes one T cell receptor (beta chain). It lacks a known antigen. Nothing much larger sits one base from this clone, and base qualities are not available. The time point label here, explained by the study, means: week 47, end of study. Each vaccine dose, consisting of 300 ug of a 20-mer mutant IDH1 peptide in Montanide, was administered subcutaneously with topical imiquimod. Across visits V03 through V10, patients got a total of eight vaccinations, given in weeks 1, 3, 5, 7, 11, 15, 19 and 23. Newly diagnosed WHO grade 3 or 4 IDH1-mutant astrocytomas showing loss of nuclear ATRX were present in the donors. The samples were drawn from NOA16, a multicentre, single-arm, open-label phase I trial in Germany that tested a mutant IDH1 peptide vaccine in humans for the first time. Genomic DNA for TCRB sequencing was extracted from EDTA blood using the DNeasy Blood and Tissue Kit. This record comes from a study of a mutant IDH1 vaccine in newly diagnosed glioma (dated by TCRdb to the early 2020s). A note on the overall study: Vaccination began 4-6 weeks after radiotherapy alone, or alongside temozolomide cycles in the chemotherapy-containing groups. Prior to enrollment, standard therapy consisting of radiotherapy alone, temozolomide alone, or radiochemotherapy with temozolomide had been administered to patients, with the combination being received by most patients. Peripheral blood was drawn at six visits: V03 (baseline), V05, V07, V10, V12 and V13. Visit V12 was the week-35 safety follow-up and visit V13 was the week-47 end of study. The approximately 30 treated patients were around 62% male and roughly 40% female, with a mean age of approximately 40 years. For exploratory analyses, 25 to 30 treated patients had longitudinal TCRB deep sequencing done wherever samples were available.

Trimming at the junction amounts to 5 bases on V and 11 bases on J, and the germline ends lie 18 bases apart. The CDR1 and CDR2 encoded by the germline V gene (reference sequence) are LNHDA and SQIVND. The CDR3 runs 13 amino acids, cysteine and phenylalanine included. The only DNA kept is the CDR3, 39 bases in frame from the first base. The receptor library was made with the immunoSEQ multiplex PCR assay. The hsTCRB Kit was used according to the manufacturer's protocol to amplify rearranged TCR beta chain sequences. TCRB libraries were sequenced on an Illumina MiSeq. On the study's bioinformatics: Demultiplexing, trimming and gene mapping were performed with the kit vendor's proprietary platform. The table was pulled from immuneACCESS by TCRdb, which kept in-frame rearrangements only. Such tables lose some clones; where checked, under half of the loss comes from unresolved V genes, and the rest has no known cause. That table is the source of V, J and clone size, and D and trimming were worked out from the DNA. The sample table records about 62,000 clones; roughly four fifths of these occur just once. Of the sample, 3.8% is held by the ten largest clones.

Broader findings and caveats from the paper: It was noted by the authors that analyses of patient blood samples could not be reproduced owing to sample limitations. PBMC samples for TCRB deep sequencing were selected based on availability. Changes in the top peripheral T cell clonotypes picked up by TCRB sequencing did not appear to be linked to pseudoprogression. Immune responses induced by the vaccine were seen in roughly 92% of patients across multiple MHC alleles.

The source of this sequence is a man aged 30 to 45 with glioma. This sequence uses TRBV19 and TRBJ1-1, with TRBD1 perhaps the D gene, on 6 matching bases. The sequenced sample was PBMCs, obtained from a glioma patient whose treatment included an IDH1 peptide vaccine. This receptor carries the CDR3 CASSSSGGLEAFF. The base sequence is TGTGCCAGTAGTTCTTCGGGGGGGCTTGAGGCTTTCTTT. The reference TRBV19 and TRBJ1-1 proteins fill in what lies around the CDR3, so the full variable domain reads DGGITQSPKYLFRKEGQNVTLSCEQNLNHDAMYWYRQDPGQGLRLIYYSQIVNDFQKGDIAEGYSVSREKKESFPLTVTSAQKNPTAFYLCASSSSGGLEAFFGQGTRLTVV.